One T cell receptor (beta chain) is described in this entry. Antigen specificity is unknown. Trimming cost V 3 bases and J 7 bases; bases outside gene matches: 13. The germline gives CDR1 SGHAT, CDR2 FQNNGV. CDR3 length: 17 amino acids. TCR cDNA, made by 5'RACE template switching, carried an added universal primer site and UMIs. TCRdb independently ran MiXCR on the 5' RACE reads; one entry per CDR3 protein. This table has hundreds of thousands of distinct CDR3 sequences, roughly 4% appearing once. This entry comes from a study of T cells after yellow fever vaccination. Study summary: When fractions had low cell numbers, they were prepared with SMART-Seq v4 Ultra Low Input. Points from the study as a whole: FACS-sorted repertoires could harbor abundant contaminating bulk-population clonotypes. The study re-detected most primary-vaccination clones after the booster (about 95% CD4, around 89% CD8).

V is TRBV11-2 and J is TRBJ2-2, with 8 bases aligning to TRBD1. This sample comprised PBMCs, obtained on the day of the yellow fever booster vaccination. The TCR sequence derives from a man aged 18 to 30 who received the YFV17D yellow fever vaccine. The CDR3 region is CASSFRTSDRDGGELFF. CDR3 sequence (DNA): TGTGCCAGCAGCTTCCGAACTTCGGACAGGGACGGCGGGGAGCTGTTTTTT.